These T cell receptor beta chains were read from a single sample in a study of post-analysis software for immune sequencing data. TCRdb re-called the PCR reads through MiXCR, storing one row per CDR3 protein. Seen here are more than 350,000 distinct CDR3 sequences, approximately 42% observed once, and the top ten hold 7.6%. The sequencing sample was made of blood. The receptors stem from a girl aged 2 to 10 with multiple sclerosis. The CDR3 runs from the conserved cysteine through the conserved F or W. Fields, in order: CDR3 DNA, CDR3 protein, clone size, V gene, J gene, D gene. The D gene is left open where the match is weak. A clone size is listed for some rows: how often the clone was seen (once, few, many), or a class if it is expanded.

CDR3 DNA: TGTGCCGGACGGGGTAGAGGGCGGGACGAGCAGTACTTC
CDR3 protein: CAGRGRGRDEQYF
clone size: NA
V gene: TRBV6-2/TRBV6-3
J gene: TRBJ2-7
D gene: NA

CDR3 DNA: TGTGCCAGCAGCCCAAGGTTTCAGGGTCGGGGCTCCTACGAGCAGTACTTC
CDR3 protein: CASSPRFQGRGSYEQYF
clone size: few
V gene: TRBV7-9
J gene: TRBJ2-7
D gene: NA

CDR3 DNA: TGTGCCAGCTCACCACCGGGAAGGGGGCTGAATGAAAAACTGTTTTTT
CDR3 protein: CASSPPGRGLNEKLFF
clone size: NA
V gene: TRBV18
J gene: TRBJ1-4
D gene: TRBD1

CDR3 DNA: TGTGCCAGCAGAGTAGACAGCCGACAGGGTCGGAATGGCTACACCTTC
CDR3 protein: CASRVDSRQGRNGYTF
clone size: few
V gene: TRBV28
J gene: TRBJ1-2
D gene: TRBD1

CDR3 DNA: TGTGCCAGCAGCATATGGGAAAGGCCCCCCACTGCCAATGAGCAGTTCTTC
CDR3 protein: CASSIWERPPTANEQFF
clone size: NA
V gene: TRBV7-6
J gene: TRBJ2-1
D gene: NA

CDR3 DNA: TGCAGTGCTAGAGATCGGGGGACTAGCGGGTACAATGAGCAGTTCTTC
CDR3 protein: CSARDRGTSGYNEQFF
clone size: few
V gene: TRBV20-1
J gene: TRBJ2-1
D gene: TRBD2

CDR3 DNA: TGTGCCAGCAGAGCCGACAGGGGAAGGTACAATGAGCAGTTCTTC
CDR3 protein: CASRADRGRYNEQFF
clone size: few
V gene: TRBV7-3
J gene: TRBJ2-1
D gene: TRBD1

CDR3 DNA: TGTGCCAGCAGCCAAGACGCAGGGGGTAACTATGGCTACACCTTC
CDR3 protein: CASSQDAGGNYGYTF
clone size: few
V gene: TRBV3-1
J gene: TRBJ1-2
D gene: TRBD1

CDR3 DNA: TGCAGCGTTGGAATGGGCATCGGGCCTTATGGCTACACCTTC
CDR3 protein: CSVGMGIGPYGYTF
clone size: few
V gene: TRBV29-1
J gene: TRBJ1-2
D gene: NA

CDR3 DNA: TGTGCCACCAGCAGAGAAGGAATGGGGGGTGGGAATCAGCCCCAGCATTTT
CDR3 protein: CATSREGMGGGNQPQHF
clone size: NA
V gene: TRBV15
J gene: TRBJ1-5
D gene: NA

CDR3 DNA: TGTGCCAGCAGTGAATTAGCGGGGGACGGGGGCTACGAGCAGTACTTC
CDR3 protein: CASSELAGDGGYEQYF
clone size: NA
V gene: TRBV25-1
J gene: TRBJ2-7
D gene: TRBD2

CDR3 DNA: TGTGCCAGCAGCTACAATTGGCGGGAGCCAGATACGCAGTATTTT
CDR3 protein: CASSYNWREPDTQYF
clone size: few
V gene: TRBV11-2
J gene: TRBJ2-3
D gene: TRBD2

CDR3 DNA: TGTGCCAGCGGGGTCAGCAATCAGCCCCAGCATTTT
CDR3 protein: CASGVSNQPQHF
clone size: NA
V gene: TRBV12-3/TRBV12-4
J gene: TRBJ1-5
D gene: NA

CDR3 DNA: TGCGCCAGCAGTTCCGGCGGTTCCAATGAGCAGTACTTC
CDR3 protein: CASSSGGSNEQYF
clone size: NA
V gene: TRBV5-1
J gene: TRBJ2-5
D gene: NA

CDR3 DNA: TGTGCCAGCAGGGCCGGGAACCTCAATCTGGCCCAGCATTTT
CDR3 protein: CASRAGNLNLAQHF
clone size: few
V gene: TRBV12-3/TRBV12-4
J gene: TRBJ1-5
D gene: NA

CDR3 DNA: TGCGCCAGCAGCTTGGGGACGGGGTCCGAGCAGTACTTC
CDR3 protein: CASSLGTGSEQYF
clone size: NA
V gene: TRBV5-1
J gene: TRBJ2-7
D gene: NA

CDR3 DNA: TGTGCCAGCAGCCCGAATGACATGGATACGCAGTATTTT
CDR3 protein: CASSPNDMDTQYF
clone size: few
V gene: TRBV7-2
J gene: TRBJ2-3
D gene: NA

CDR3 DNA: TGCGCCAGCAGCTTGGTCGGGGGGGTGTCTTATGGCTACACCTTC
CDR3 protein: CASSLVGGVSYGYTF
clone size: NA
V gene: TRBV5-1
J gene: TRBJ1-2
D gene: NA

CDR3 DNA: TGTGCCAGCAGCCAGACAATGAACACTGAAGCTTTCTTT
CDR3 protein: CASSQTMNTEAFF
clone size: NA
V gene: TRBV4-2
J gene: TRBJ1-1
D gene: NA

CDR3 DNA: TGTGCCAGCAGCGAGACATTCAAACCCAACAGCCCCGAGCAGTACTTC
CDR3 protein: CASSETFKPNSPEQYF
clone size: once
V gene: TRBV3-1
J gene: TRBJ2-7
D gene: NA

CDR3 DNA: TGTGCCAGCAGCTTAGGGACCGGACAGGGGATCAATCAGCCCCAGCATTTT
CDR3 protein: CASSLGTGQGINQPQHF
clone size: NA
V gene: TRBV11-2
J gene: TRBJ1-5
D gene: TRBD1

CDR3 DNA: TGTGCCAGCAATAAACAACTAGCGGGGTCGAATGAGCAGTTCTTC
CDR3 protein: CASNKQLAGSNEQFF
clone size: NA
V gene: TRBV28
J gene: TRBJ2-1
D gene: TRBD2

CDR3 DNA: TGTGCCAGCAGCTCCTTGGGAGCGGGGGGGGCCAAAAACATTCAGTACTTC
CDR3 protein: CASSSLGAGGAKNIQYF
clone size: NA
V gene: TRBV5-5
J gene: TRBJ2-4
D gene: TRBD2

CDR3 DNA: TGTGCCAGCAGTGGGACCATCCCCCCCTACGAGCAGTACTTC
CDR3 protein: CASSGTIPPYEQYF
clone size: NA
V gene: TRBV6-2/TRBV6-3
J gene: TRBJ2-7
D gene: NA

CDR3 DNA: TGTGCCAGCAGTTACTCGTCTAGCGGGAGGCGACAGTTGTACTTC
CDR3 protein: CASSYSSSGRRQLYF
clone size: NA
V gene: TRBV6-5
J gene: TRBJ2-5
D gene: TRBD2

CDR3 DNA: TGTGCCAGCAGGAGGACAGGGGGGGGTAGCTATGGCTACACCTTC
CDR3 protein: CASRRTGGGSYGYTF
clone size: NA
V gene: TRBV12-3/TRBV12-4
J gene: TRBJ1-2
D gene: TRBD1

CDR3 DNA: TGCGCCAGCAGCCCACAGGGGGCTTTGGGAGATACGCAGTATTTT
CDR3 protein: CASSPQGALGDTQYF
clone size: NA
V gene: TRBV5-1
J gene: TRBJ2-3
D gene: TRBD1

CDR3 DNA: TGTGCCAGCATGGGAAGACGTAATGAAAAACTGTTTTTT
CDR3 protein: CASMGRRNEKLFF
clone size: NA
V gene: TRBV6-2/TRBV6-3
J gene: TRBJ1-4
D gene: NA

CDR3 DNA: TGCGCCAGCAGCTGGGGGACAGGGTCCTACGAGCAGTACTTC
CDR3 protein: CASSWGTGSYEQYF
clone size: NA
V gene: TRBV5-1
J gene: TRBJ2-7
D gene: TRBD1

CDR3 DNA: TGTGCCAGCAGCCCCCTAGGGGGCGAGCAGTACTTC
CDR3 protein: CASSPLGGEQYF
clone size: NA
V gene: TRBV7-3
J gene: TRBJ2-7
D gene: NA

CDR3 DNA: TGTGCCAGCAGCTTAACTAGGGACTACGAGCAGTACTTC
CDR3 protein: CASSLTRDYEQYF
clone size: NA
V gene: TRBV7-2
J gene: TRBJ2-7
D gene: NA

CDR3 DNA: TGCGCCAGCAGCGCGGGACTAGCGGGAGCGGCAGATACGCAGTATTTT
CDR3 protein: CASSAGLAGAADTQYF
clone size: few
V gene: TRBV5-1
J gene: TRBJ2-3
D gene: TRBD2

CDR3 DNA: TGTGCCAGCAGCTTAGTTGCTAGCGGGAGGACACTAGGCACAGATACGCAGTATTTT
CDR3 protein: CASSLVASGRTLGTDTQYF
clone size: few
V gene: TRBV7-8
J gene: TRBJ2-3
D gene: TRBD2

CDR3 DNA: TGTGCCAGCAGGTCTACTAGCGGGAGGGCTAATGAGCAGTTCTTC
CDR3 protein: CASRSTSGRANEQFF
clone size: NA
V gene: TRBV27
J gene: TRBJ2-1
D gene: TRBD2

CDR3 DNA: TGCAGCGTTGATGGCGGTGGGGGCCGGTCCTACAATGAGCAGTTCTTC
CDR3 protein: CSVDGGGGRSYNEQFF
clone size: NA
V gene: TRBV29-1
J gene: TRBJ2-1
D gene: NA

CDR3 DNA: TGTGCCAGCAGTTCCCAAGGAAAGCAGTACTTC
CDR3 protein: CASSSQGKQYF
clone size: NA
V gene: TRBV28
J gene: TRBJ2-5
D gene: NA

CDR3 DNA: TGTGCCAGCAGTTTAGAGCAGACGGGGGGGACCCAGTACTTC
CDR3 protein: CASSLEQTGGTQYF
clone size: NA
V gene: TRBV28
J gene: TRBJ2-5
D gene: TRBD2

CDR3 DNA: TGTGCCAGCAGTTCCCCAACGGCGGGGGGCACAGATACGCAGTATTTT
CDR3 protein: CASSSPTAGGTDTQYF
clone size: NA
V gene: TRBV28
J gene: TRBJ2-3
D gene: TRBD2

CDR3 DNA: TGTGCCAGCAGCTTAGACGGACAGCCGAATCAGCCCCAGCATTTT
CDR3 protein: CASSLDGQPNQPQHF
clone size: NA
V gene: TRBV11-2
J gene: TRBJ1-5
D gene: NA

CDR3 DNA: TGTGCCAGCGGAAACGGTGGGGTGAACACCGGGGAGCTGTTTTTT
CDR3 protein: CASGNGGVNTGELFF
clone size: once
V gene: TRBV7-2
J gene: TRBJ2-2
D gene: NA

CDR3 DNA: TGTGCCAGCGGCGTAGGCGGGAGCGGGACGCCAAATGAGCAGTTCTTC
CDR3 protein: CASGVGGSGTPNEQFF
clone size: NA
V gene: TRBV9
J gene: TRBJ2-1
D gene: TRBD2

CDR3 DNA: TGCAGTGCTAGAGATCTGTACGGACAGGGATCAACGTACTTC
CDR3 protein: CSARDLYGQGSTYF
clone size: few
V gene: TRBV20-1
J gene: TRBJ2-5
D gene: TRBD1

CDR3 DNA: TGTGCCAGCCAGCAAATATGCCCCACAGGGACTAGGTACCTACAAGAGACCCAGTACTTC
CDR3 protein: CASQQICPTGTRYLQETQYF
clone size: few
V gene: TRBV21-1
J gene: TRBJ2-5
D gene: NA

CDR3 DNA: TGTGCCAGCAGCCAACTTAGCGCAGGGAAGAATGAAAAACTGTTTTTT
CDR3 protein: CASSQLSAGKNEKLFF
clone size: once
V gene: TRBV14
J gene: TRBJ1-4
D gene: NA

CDR3 DNA: TGTGCCACCAGCACCGACTTCACCTACGAGCAGTACTTC
CDR3 protein: CATSTDFTYEQYF
clone size: few
V gene: TRBV15
J gene: TRBJ2-7
D gene: NA

CDR3 DNA: TGCGCCAGCAGCAGCGCCCGGGACACTATCACAGATACGCAGTATTTT
CDR3 protein: CASSSARDTITDTQYF
clone size: few
V gene: TRBV5-1
J gene: TRBJ2-3
D gene: NA

CDR3 DNA: TGTGCCAGCAGCTTGGCTAGGACCCATGAGACCCAGTACTTC
CDR3 protein: CASSLARTHETQYF
clone size: NA
V gene: TRBV5-8
J gene: TRBJ2-5
D gene: NA

CDR3 DNA: TGCAGTGCTAGTGATACAGGCACAGATACGCAGTATTTT
CDR3 protein: CSASDTGTDTQYF
clone size: few
V gene: TRBV20-1
J gene: TRBJ2-3
D gene: NA

CDR3 DNA: TGCGCCAGCAGCTTACCGCGTGACTTCACAGATACGCAGTATTTT
CDR3 protein: CASSLPRDFTDTQYF
clone size: NA
V gene: TRBV5-1
J gene: TRBJ2-3
D gene: NA

CDR3 DNA: TGTGCCAGCAGCTTAGGCGGGCTGACGGACGAAAAAGATACGCAGTATTTT
CDR3 protein: CASSLGGLTDEKDTQYF
clone size: few
V gene: TRBV7-2
J gene: TRBJ2-3
D gene: NA

CDR3 DNA: TGTGCCAGCAGTTATTACCGGACAGGACTGGCCCAGCCCCAGCATTTT
CDR3 protein: CASSYYRTGLAQPQHF
clone size: NA
V gene: TRBV12-3/TRBV12-4
J gene: TRBJ1-5
D gene: TRBD1

CDR3 DNA: TGTGCCAGCAGTTCCACGCCAGGGCCGTCCCTTTACGAGCAGTACTTC
CDR3 protein: CASSSTPGPSLYEQYF
clone size: few
V gene: TRBV27
J gene: TRBJ2-7
D gene: NA

CDR3 DNA: TGCAGTGCTAGAGATCTTGGGACAGGGGGCGTCTACGAGCAGTACTTC
CDR3 protein: CSARDLGTGGVYEQYF
clone size: NA
V gene: TRBV20-1
J gene: TRBJ2-7
D gene: TRBD1

CDR3 DNA: TGTGCCAGCAGCTTAACGGCGGGAGCGTCGCCCCAGCATTTT
CDR3 protein: CASSLTAGASPQHF
clone size: NA
V gene: TRBV7-3
J gene: TRBJ1-5
D gene: NA

CDR3 DNA: TGCGCCAGCAGCCCGGTTAGCGCCTACGAGCAGTACTTC
CDR3 protein: CASSPVSAYEQYF
clone size: once
V gene: TRBV5-1
J gene: TRBJ2-7
D gene: NA

CDR3 DNA: TGTGCCAGCAGTCTTGGACAGGGTGCACCCCTCCACTTT
CDR3 protein: CASSLGQGAPLHF
clone size: NA
V gene: TRBV2
J gene: TRBJ1-6
D gene: TRBD1

CDR3 DNA: TGTGCCACCTCTGGGCGTGGGGGAGGTACGCAGTATTTT
CDR3 protein: CATSGRGGGTQYF
clone size: few
V gene: TRBV2
J gene: TRBJ2-3
D gene: NA

CDR3 DNA: TGTGCCAGCAGCCAGACAGCAGTCTCCTACAATGAGCAGTTCTTC
CDR3 protein: CASSQTAVSYNEQFF
clone size: NA
V gene: TRBV14
J gene: TRBJ2-1
D gene: NA

CDR3 DNA: TGTGCAAGTCGCTTTGTTATTTGGCGAAAGCAGTACTTC
CDR3 protein: CASRFVIWRKQYF
clone size: NA
V gene: TRBV12-2
J gene: TRBJ2-7
D gene: NA

CDR3 DNA: TGTGCCAGCAGCGTAGTTTCAGATAGGGCCAGGCGGGACGAGCAGTACTTC
CDR3 protein: CASSVVSDRARRDEQYF
clone size: NA
V gene: TRBV9
J gene: TRBJ2-7
D gene: NA